Included here is one TCR beta chain sequence, with context. Its matching antigen is unknown. This record belongs to a study of T cell responses to AZD1222 COVID-19 vaccine. Points from the study as a whole: With dominance at 160-218 and 743-854, vaccine-associated CD4 TCRs spanned spike. The repertoires were collected only after the peak T cell response.

The CDR3 extends over 17 amino acids. In germline, CDR1 is SGHAT, CDR2 FQNNGV. Unmatched junction bases numbered 7, after V lost 1 base and J lost 1 base. Measured with immunoSEQ multiplex PCR; TCRdb has only the in-frame clones, and not every one. The sample has around 110,000 clones, 75% to 95% seen once. The source is an adult who received the AZD1222 COVID-19 vaccine. The gene calls are TRBV11-2 and TRBJ1-1; 9 nucleotides agree with TRBD1. Source: peripheral blood, taken 28 days after the second AZD1222 dose. The chain's CDR3 is CASSLAGQGRANTEAFF. DNA for the CDR3: TGTGCCAGCAGCTTAGCAGGACAGGGGAGAGCGAACACTGAAGCTTTCTTT. Filled out from reference TRBV11-2 and TRBJ1-1, the complete variable domain reads EAGVAQSPRYKIIEKRQSVAFWCNPISGHATLYWYQQILGQGPKLLIQFQNNGVVDDSQLPKDRFSAERLKGVDSTLKIQPAKLEDSAVYLCASSLAGQGRANTEAFFGQGTRLTVV.